One sample yielded the 13 T cell receptor beta chains listed below, sequenced in a study of blood T cell repertoires in COVID-19. Assay used: immunoSEQ multiplex PCR; TCRdb lists only in-frame clones, some missing. Here the sample spans around 250,000 clones, around 86% being singletons. The specimen sequenced was peripheral blood. The receptors were gathered from a young man who had recovered from COVID-19.

The chain carries TRBV18 and TRBJ1-3; the match to TRBD1 covers 8 bases. The CDR3 spans 14 residues. V shed 3 bases, J shed 7 bases, and the junction held 5 bases outside the gene matches. Germline CDR1 and CDR2: KGHSH and LQKENI. In DNA form, the CDR3 reads TGTGCCAGCTCACCCCAGGGGGCGAGGAACACCATATATTTT. This gives the protein CASSPQGARNTIYF.

The V call is TRBV6-6, the J call TRBJ1-2; 8 nucleotides align to TRBD1. Germline lookup yields CDR1 MNHNY and CDR2 SVGAGI (reference sequence). The ends lost 3 bases at V and 7 bases at J; junction bases unmatched: 7. The CDR3 extends over 14 amino acids. DNA for the CDR3: TGTGCCAGCAGTTATCAGGGGGCGAGTGGTGGCTACACCTTC. This encodes CASSYQGASGGYTF.

The sample holds one count of this clone. The V and J genes are TRBV4-1 and TRBJ1-1; the match to TRBD1 covers 10 bases. Per germline, CDR1 MGHRA and CDR2 YSYEKL. The V segment lost 0 bases and the J segment 4 bases; nucleotides outside the gene matches: 11. The CDR3 runs 18 residues. The CDR3 region is CASSQDGRQGARGTEAFF. As DNA, the CDR3 is TGCGCCAGCAGCCAAGATGGGCGACAGGGGGCCCGGGGCACTGAAGCTTTCTTT.

The chain recombines TRBV29-1 with TRBJ1-2; tentatively, D is TRBD1 (6 bases). Trimming took off 7 bases at V and 3 bases at J, with 12 bases between the two ends. The CDR3 covers 12 residues. CDR1 is SQVTM, CDR2 ANQGSEA, per germline. In DNA, the CDR3 is TGCAGCGCAGGGGAATCGGACTATGGCTACACCTTC. Its protein product is CSAGESDYGYTF. Together with reference TRBV29-1 and TRBJ1-2, the CDR3 gives the full variable domain: SAVISQKPSRDICQRGTSLTIQCQVDSQVTMMFWYRQQPGQSLTLIATANQGSEATYESGFVIDKFPISRPNLTFSTLTVSNMSPEDSSIYLCSAGESDYGYTFGSGTRLTVV.

The chain carries TRBV14 and TRBJ2-5; 10 bases fit TRBD1. The CDR3 extends over 17 amino acids. CDR1 SGHDN and CDR2 FVKESK come from the germline V gene. V dropped 1 base and J dropped 2; count of bases not matched to a gene: 7. CDR3 sequence reads: CASSQGRRTGGQETQYF. In DNA, the CDR3 is TGTGCCAGCAGCCAAGGTCGACGGACAGGGGGGCAAGAGACCCAGTACTTC.

This clone was seen a single time. The rearrangement uses TRBV29-1 and TRBJ1-2; possible D gene TRBD1, 6 bases. The CDR3 is made up of 15 amino acids. The germline gives CDR1 SQVTM, CDR2 ANQGSEA. Between the trimmed V and J ends, which lost 1 base and 4 bases, there was a span of 16 bases. DNA of the CDR3: TGCAGCGTTGAAGGACCGTTCGGGGGGCTCTATGGCTACACCTTC. Its translation: CSVEGPFGGLYGYTF. Full variable domain (rest looked up from reference TRBV29-1 and TRBJ1-2): SAVISQKPSRDICQRGTSLTIQCQVDSQVTMMFWYRQQPGQSLTLIATANQGSEATYESGFVIDKFPISRPNLTFSTLTVSNMSPEDSSIYLCSVEGPFGGLYGYTFGSGTRLTVV.

V and J are TRBV7-9 and TRBJ2-4, with D perhaps matching TRBD2 (6 bases). Deletions cut 6 bases from V and 4 bases from J, with 16 bases between. Germline V gene data show CDR1 as SEHNR and CDR2 as FQNEAQ (reference sequence). CDR3 length equals 15 residues. CDR3 residues: CASSPPGGGKNIQYF. For the CDR3, the DNA is TGTGCCAGCAGTCCCCCCGGGGGTGGGAAAAACATTCAGTACTTC.

In nucleotides, the CDR3 is TGTGCCAGCAGCCGACATCGGTTAGAGGGAAACATTCAGTACTTC. It codes for CASSRHRLEGNIQYF. V usage is TRBV7-9 and J usage is TRBJ2-4, with a possible D match to TRBD2 (5 bases). Trimming removed 5 bases at V and 6 bases at J, with 17 bases between. CDR1 and CDR2 (germline): SEHNR, FQNEAQ (reference sequence). The length of the CDR3 is 15 residues. The full variable domain, its missing parts supplied by reference TRBV7-9 and TRBJ2-4, is DTGVSQNPRHKITKRGQNVTFRCDPISEHNRLYWYRQTLGQGPEFLTYFQNEAQLEKSRLLSDRFSAERPKGSFSTLEIQRTEQGDSAMYLCASSRHRLEGNIQYFGAGTRLSVL.

The V and J genes are TRBV7-3 and TRBJ2-1, with D possibly TRBD1 on 6 matching bases. The germline V and J ends were trimmed by 4 bases and 10 bases, with 20 bases remaining between them. There are 15 residues in the CDR3. Germline loops: CDR1 SGHTA, CDR2 FQGTGA. CDR3 loop: CASSSQGVDREEQFF. DNA for the CDR3: TGTGCCAGCAGCTCCCAAGGGGTGGACAGAGAAGAGCAGTTCTTC. The full variable domain, with the rest looked up from reference TRBV7-3 and TRBJ2-1, is GAGVSQTPSNKVTEKGKYVELRCDPISGHTALYWYRQSLGQGPEFLIYFQGTGAADDSGLPNDRFFAVRPEGSVSTLKIQRTERGDSAVYLCASSSQGVDREEQFFGPGTRLTVL.

The chain links TRBV29-1 to TRBJ1-1; D not certain. This CDR3 spans 13 amino acids. In germline, CDR1 is SQVTM, CDR2 ANQGSEA. Trimming pared 5 bases from V and 5 bases from J, leaving 15 bases between. DNA for the CDR3: TGCAGCGTTTCGTTGCAGGCTAATACTGAAGCTTTCTTT. Translation: CSVSLQANTEAFF.

This clone was observed a handful of times. This rearrangement joins TRBV7-3 to TRBJ1-1, with 8 nucleotides matching TRBD1. Germline V gene data show CDR1 as SGHTA and CDR2 as FQGTGA. The CDR3 is 15 residues long. V was pared by 5 bases and J by 5 bases, with 10 bases of the junction left unmatched. The CDR3 here is CASSALQGVRTEAFF. The CDR3 DNA reads as TGTGCCAGCAGCGCTCTACAGGGGGTGAGAACTGAAGCTTTCTTT.

The J gene is TRBJ2-5, the V gene TRBV5-4, with 7 bases aligning to TRBD1. Germline V gene sequence: CDR1 SGHNT, CDR2 YYREEE (reference sequence). The ends lost 3 bases at V and 5 bases at J; junction bases unmatched: 10. This CDR3 is built from 15 residues. CDR3 sequence reads: CASSSRTGPMETQYF. Here the CDR3 DNA reads TGTGCCAGCAGCTCTCGGACAGGTCCTATGGAGACCCAGTACTTC.

The gene calls are TRBV3-1 (or the pseudogene TRBV3-2) and TRBJ2-3; the D is unclear. Trimming shortened V by 3 bases and J by 7 bases, and 8 bases separated the two germline ends. This CDR3 is 12 amino acids long. Germline loops: CDR1 LGHDT, CDR2 YNNKEL (reference sequence). CDR3 protein: CASSQGRNTQYF. Written as DNA, the CDR3 is TGTGCCAGCAGCCAGGGCAGGAATACGCAGTATTTT.